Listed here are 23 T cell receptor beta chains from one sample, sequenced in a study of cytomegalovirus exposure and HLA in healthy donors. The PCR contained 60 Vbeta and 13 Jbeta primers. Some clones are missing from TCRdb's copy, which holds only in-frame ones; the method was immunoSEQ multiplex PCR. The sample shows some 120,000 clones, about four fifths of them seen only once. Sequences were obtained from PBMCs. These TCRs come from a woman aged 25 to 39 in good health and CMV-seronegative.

CDR3 protein: CASSLTGAGATYNEQFF. The CDR3 region has the DNA TGTGCCAGCAGCTTAACCGGAGCGGGAGCAACCTACAATGAGCAGTTCTTC. V and J are TRBV7-8 and TRBJ2-1, with 8 positions matching TRBD2. The CDR3 extends over 17 amino acids. The germline V gene has CDR1 SGHVS and CDR2 FQNEAQ. Trimming removed 2 bases from V and 2 bases from J; junction bases left unmatched: 8. Full variable domain (missing parts from reference TRBV7-8 and TRBJ2-1): GAGVSQSPRYKVAKRGQDVALRCDPISGHVSLFWYQQALGQGPEFLTYFQNEAQLDKSGLPSDRFFAERPEGSVSTLKIQRTQQEDSAVYLCASSLTGAGATYNEQFFGPGTRLTVL.

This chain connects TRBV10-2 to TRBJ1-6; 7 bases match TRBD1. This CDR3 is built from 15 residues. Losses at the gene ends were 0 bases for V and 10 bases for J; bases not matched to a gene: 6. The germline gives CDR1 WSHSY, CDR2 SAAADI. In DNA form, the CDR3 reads TGCGCCAGCAGTGAGTCGACGACAGGGTACTCACCCCTCCACTTT. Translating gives CASSESTTGYSPLHF.

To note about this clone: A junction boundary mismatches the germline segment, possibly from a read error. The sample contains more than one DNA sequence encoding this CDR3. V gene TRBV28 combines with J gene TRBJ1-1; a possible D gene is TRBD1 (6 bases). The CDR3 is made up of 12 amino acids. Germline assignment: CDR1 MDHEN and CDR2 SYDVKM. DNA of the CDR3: TGTGCCAGCAGGCCAGGGGAAACTGAAGCTTTCTTC. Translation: CASRPGETEAFF. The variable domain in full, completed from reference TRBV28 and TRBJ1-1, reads DVKVTQSSRYLVKRTGEKVFLECVQDMDHENMFWYRQDPGLGLRLIYFSYDVKMKEKGDIPEGYSVSREKKERFSLILESASTNQTSMYLCASRPGETEAFFGQGTRLTVV.

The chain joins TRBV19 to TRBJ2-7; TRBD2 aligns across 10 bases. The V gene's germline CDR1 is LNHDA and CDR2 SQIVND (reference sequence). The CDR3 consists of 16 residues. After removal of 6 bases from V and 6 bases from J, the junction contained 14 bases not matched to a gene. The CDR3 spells CASSSPQREGFREQYF. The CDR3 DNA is TGTGCCAGTAGCTCACCTCAGCGGGAGGGATTTCGCGAGCAGTACTTC.

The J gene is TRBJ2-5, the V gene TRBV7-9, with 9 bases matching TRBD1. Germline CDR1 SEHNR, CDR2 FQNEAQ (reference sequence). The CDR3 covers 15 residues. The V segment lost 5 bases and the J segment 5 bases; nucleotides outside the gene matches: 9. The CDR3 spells CASSPRTGVDETQYF. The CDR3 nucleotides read TGTGCCAGCAGCCCCCGGACAGGGGTGGACGAGACCCAGTACTTC. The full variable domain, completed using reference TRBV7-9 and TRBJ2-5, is DTGVSQNPRHKITKRGQNVTFRCDPISEHNRLYWYRQTLGQGPEFLTYFQNEAQLEKSRLLSDRFSAERPKGSFSTLEIQRTEQGDSAMYLCASSPRTGVDETQYFGPGTRLLVL.

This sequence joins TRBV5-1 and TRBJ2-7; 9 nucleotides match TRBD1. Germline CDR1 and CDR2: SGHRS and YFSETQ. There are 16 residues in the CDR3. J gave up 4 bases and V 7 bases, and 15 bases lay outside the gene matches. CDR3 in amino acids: CASGSGTGRKFYEQYF. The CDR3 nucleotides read TGCGCCAGCGGCTCCGGGACAGGGAGAAAATTTTACGAGCAGTACTTC. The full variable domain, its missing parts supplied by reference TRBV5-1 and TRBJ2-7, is KAGVTQTPRYLIKTRGQQVTLSCSPISGHRSVSWYQQTPGQGLQFLFEYFSETQRNKGNFPGRFSGRQFSNSRSEMNVSTLELGDSALYLCASGSGTGRKFYEQYFGPGTRLTVT.

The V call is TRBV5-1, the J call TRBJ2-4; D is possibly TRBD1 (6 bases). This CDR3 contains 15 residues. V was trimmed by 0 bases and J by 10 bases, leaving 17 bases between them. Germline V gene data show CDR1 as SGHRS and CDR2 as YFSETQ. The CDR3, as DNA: TGCGCCAGCAGCTTGGCCGGGCAGGGGAGTAGGATTCAGTACTTC. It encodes CASSLAGQGSRIQYF.

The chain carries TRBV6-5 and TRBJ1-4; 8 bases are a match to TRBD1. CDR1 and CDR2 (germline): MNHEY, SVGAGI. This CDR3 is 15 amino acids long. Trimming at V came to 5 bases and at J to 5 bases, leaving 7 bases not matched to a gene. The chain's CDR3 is CASSPLQGGNEKLFF. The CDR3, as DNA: TGTGCCAGCAGTCCGTTACAGGGGGGAAATGAAAAACTGTTTTTT.

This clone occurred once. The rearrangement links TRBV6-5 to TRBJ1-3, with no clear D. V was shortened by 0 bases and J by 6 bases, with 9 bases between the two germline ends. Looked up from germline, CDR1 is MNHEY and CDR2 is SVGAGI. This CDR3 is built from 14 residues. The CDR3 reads CASSYSITSNTIYF. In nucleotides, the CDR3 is TGTGCCAGCAGTTACTCGATCACTTCAAACACCATATATTTT.

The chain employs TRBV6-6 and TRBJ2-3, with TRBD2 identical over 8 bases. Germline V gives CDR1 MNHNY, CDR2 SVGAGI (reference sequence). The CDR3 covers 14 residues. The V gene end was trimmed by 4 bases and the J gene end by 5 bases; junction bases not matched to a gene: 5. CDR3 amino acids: CASSFRSGRDTQYF. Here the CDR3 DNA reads TGTGCCAGCAGTTTTCGAAGCGGGAGAGATACGCAGTATTTT.

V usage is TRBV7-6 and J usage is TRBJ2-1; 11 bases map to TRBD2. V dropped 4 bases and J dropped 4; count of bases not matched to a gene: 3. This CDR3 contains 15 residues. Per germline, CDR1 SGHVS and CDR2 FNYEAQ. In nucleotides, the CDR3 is TGTGCCAGCAGCTCACTAGCGGGAGCGTACAATGAGCAGTTCTTC. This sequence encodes CASSSLAGAYNEQFF.

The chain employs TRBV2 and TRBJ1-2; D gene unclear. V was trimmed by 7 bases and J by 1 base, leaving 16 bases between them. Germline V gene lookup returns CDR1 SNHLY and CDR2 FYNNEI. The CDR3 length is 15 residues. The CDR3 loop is CASTVGQALNYGYTF. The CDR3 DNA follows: TGTGCCAGCACCGTAGGTCAGGCACTTAACTATGGCTACACCTTC.

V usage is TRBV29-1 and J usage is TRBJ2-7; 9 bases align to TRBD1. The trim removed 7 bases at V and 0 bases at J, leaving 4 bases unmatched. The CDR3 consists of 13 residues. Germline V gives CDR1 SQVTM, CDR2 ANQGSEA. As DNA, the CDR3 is TGCAGCGGGACAGGGGCCAACTCCTACGAGCAGTACTTC. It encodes CSGTGANSYEQYF.

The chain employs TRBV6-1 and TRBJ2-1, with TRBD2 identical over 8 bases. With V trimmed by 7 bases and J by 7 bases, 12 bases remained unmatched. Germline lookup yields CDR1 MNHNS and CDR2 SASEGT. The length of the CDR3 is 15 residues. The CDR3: CASTLTSGVGNEQFF. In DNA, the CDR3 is TGTGCCAGCACCTTAACTAGCGGAGTAGGGAATGAGCAGTTCTTC.

CDR3 in DNA: TGTGCCTCACAGGGGGCCGGGCTTAATGAAAAACTGTTTTTT. This encodes CASQGAGLNEKLFF. This rearrangement joins TRBV30 to TRBJ1-4, with 9 nucleotides matching TRBD1. Germline V gene sequence: CDR1 GTSNPN, CDR2 SVGIG (reference sequence). Trimming removed 7 bases from V and 4 bases from J; junction bases left unmatched: 7. The length of the CDR3 is 14 residues.

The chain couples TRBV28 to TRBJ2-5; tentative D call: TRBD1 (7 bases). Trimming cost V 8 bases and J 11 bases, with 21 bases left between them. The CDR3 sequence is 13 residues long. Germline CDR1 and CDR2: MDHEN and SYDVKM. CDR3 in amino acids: CASAGQTPGEQYF. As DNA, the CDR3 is TGTGCCAGCGCGGGACAGACGCCGGGGGAGCAGTACTTC. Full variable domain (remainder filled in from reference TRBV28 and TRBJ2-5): DVKVTQSSRYLVKRTGEKVFLECVQDMDHENMFWYRQDPGLGLRLIYFSYDVKMKEKGDIPEGYSVSREKKERFSLILESASTNQTSMYLCASAGQTPGEQYFGPGTRLLVL.

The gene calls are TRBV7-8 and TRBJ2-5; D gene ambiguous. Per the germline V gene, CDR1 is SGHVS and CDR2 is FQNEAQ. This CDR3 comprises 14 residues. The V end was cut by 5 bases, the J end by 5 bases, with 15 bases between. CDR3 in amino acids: CASSQSVVEETQYF. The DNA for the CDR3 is TGTGCCAGCAGCCAAAGTGTGGTCGAGGAGACCCAGTACTTC.

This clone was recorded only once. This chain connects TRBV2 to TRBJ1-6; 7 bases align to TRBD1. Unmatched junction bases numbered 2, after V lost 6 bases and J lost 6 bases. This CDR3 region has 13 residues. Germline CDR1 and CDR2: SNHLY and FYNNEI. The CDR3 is CASSRDSNSPLHF. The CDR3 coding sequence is TGTGCCAGCAGCCGGGACAGTAATTCACCCCTCCACTTT.

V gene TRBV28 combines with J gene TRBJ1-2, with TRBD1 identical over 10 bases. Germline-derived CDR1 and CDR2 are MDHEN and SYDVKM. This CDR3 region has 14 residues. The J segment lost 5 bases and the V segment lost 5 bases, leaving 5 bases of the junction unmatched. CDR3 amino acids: CASSLRDRGYGYTF. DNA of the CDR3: TGTGCCAGCAGTCTCCGGGACAGGGGATATGGCTACACCTTC.

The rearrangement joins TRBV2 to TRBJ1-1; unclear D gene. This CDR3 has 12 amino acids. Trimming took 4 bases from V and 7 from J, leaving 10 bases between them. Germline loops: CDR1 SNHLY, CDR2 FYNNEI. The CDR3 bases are TGTGCCAGCAGTGTGCAGGCAGTTGAAGCTTTCTTT. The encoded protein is CASSVQAVEAFF.

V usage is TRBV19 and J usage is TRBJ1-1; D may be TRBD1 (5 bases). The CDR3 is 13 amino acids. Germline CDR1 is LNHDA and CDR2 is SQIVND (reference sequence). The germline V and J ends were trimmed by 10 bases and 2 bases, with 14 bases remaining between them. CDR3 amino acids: CATRRGPNTEAFF. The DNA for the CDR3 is TGTGCCACCCGGAGGGGACCCAACACTGAAGCTTTCTTT.

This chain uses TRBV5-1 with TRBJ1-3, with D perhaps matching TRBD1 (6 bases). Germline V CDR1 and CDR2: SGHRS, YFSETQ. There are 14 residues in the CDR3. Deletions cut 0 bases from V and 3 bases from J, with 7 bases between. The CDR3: CASSLEGHGNTIYF. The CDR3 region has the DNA TGCGCCAGCAGCTTGGAGGGACATGGAAACACCATATATTTT.

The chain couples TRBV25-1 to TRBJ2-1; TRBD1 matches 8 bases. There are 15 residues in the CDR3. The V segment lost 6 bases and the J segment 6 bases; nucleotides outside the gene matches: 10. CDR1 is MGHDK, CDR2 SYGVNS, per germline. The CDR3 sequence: CASRPDRVIFNEQFF. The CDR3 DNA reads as TGTGCCAGCAGACCGGACAGGGTTATATTCAATGAGCAGTTCTTC. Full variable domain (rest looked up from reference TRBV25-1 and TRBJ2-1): EADIYQTPRYLVIGTGKKITLECSQTMGHDKMYWYQQDPGMELHLIHYSYGVNSTEKGDLSSESTVSRIRTEHFPLTLESARPSHTSQYLCASRPDRVIFNEQFFGPGTRLTVL.